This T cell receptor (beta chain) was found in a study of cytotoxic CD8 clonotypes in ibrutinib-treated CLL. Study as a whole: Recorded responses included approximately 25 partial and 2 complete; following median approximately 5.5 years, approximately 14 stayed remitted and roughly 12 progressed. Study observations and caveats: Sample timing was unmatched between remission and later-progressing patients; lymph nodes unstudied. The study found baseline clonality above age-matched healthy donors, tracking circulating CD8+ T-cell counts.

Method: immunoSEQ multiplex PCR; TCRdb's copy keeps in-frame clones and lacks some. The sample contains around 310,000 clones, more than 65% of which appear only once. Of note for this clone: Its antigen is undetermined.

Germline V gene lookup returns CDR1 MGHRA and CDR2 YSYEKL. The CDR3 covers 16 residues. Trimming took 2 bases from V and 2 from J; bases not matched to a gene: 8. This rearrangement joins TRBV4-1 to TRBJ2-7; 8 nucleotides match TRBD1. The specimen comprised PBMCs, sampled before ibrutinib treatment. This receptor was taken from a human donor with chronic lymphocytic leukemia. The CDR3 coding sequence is TGCGCCAGCAGCCAACCCTACGGACAGGGCCCCTACGAGCAGTACTTC. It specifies CASSQPYGQGPYEQYF.